Listed below are T cell receptor beta chains from one sample, sequenced in a study of graft-versus-host responses after intestinal transplantation. Data came from immunoSEQ multiplex PCR; TCRdb stores just in-frame clones and leaves some out. The data contain fewer than 75,000 clones, about 90% of them singletons. The sample here was PBMCs, taken 26 days after transplant. All receptors derive from a human patient who received an intestinal transplant, so some T cells may come from the graft donor. Both conserved end residues are part of each CDR3. The D gene is left open where the match is weak. Clone size appears in some rows only: once, few, many, or a class for an expanded clone.

TRBJ1-2 TRBV27 - 14 - CASSLLGAARGYTF TGTGCCAGCAGTTTATTAGGGGCCGCGCGGGGCTACACCTTC
TRBJ2-7 TRBV15 - 16 - CATSREAGTHSYEQYF TGTGCCACCAGCAGAGAGGCCGGGACTCACTCCTACGAGCAGTACTTC
TRBJ2-4 TRBV19 - 14 - CASSMGDIGNIQYF TGTGCCAGTAGTATGGGGGACATAGGAAACATTCAGTACTTC
TRBJ2-1 TRBV11-3 - 13 - CASSLEERSEQFF TGTGCCAGCAGCTTAGAGGAGCGTAGTGAGCAGTTCTTC
TRBJ1-3 TRBV11-2 - 15 once CASSFAGVPADTIYF TGTGCCAGCAGCTTTGCGGGGGTGCCCGCGGACACCATATATTTT
TRBJ1-2 TRBV7-8 TRBD1 14 - CASSLDTGGLGYTF TGTGCCAGCAGCCTAGATACAGGGGGCCTTGGCTACACCTTC
TRBJ2-2 TRBV28 - 14 - CASSPSIIEGELFF TGTGCCAGCAGCCCATCCATTATAGAAGGGGAGCTGTTTTTT
TRBJ1-2 TRBV15 - 16 - CATSPLVSGNAYGYTF TGTGCCACCAGCCCCTTGGTGTCGGGTAATGCCTATGGCTACACCTTC
TRBJ2-1 TRBV7-6 TRBD1 15 - CASSLARQGDPSQFF TGTGCCAGCAGCTTAGCGAGACAGGGGGACCCGTCGCAGTTCTTC
TRBJ1-1 TRBV7-3 TRBD1 15 once CASSLVGTGNTEAFF TGTGCCAGCAGCTTAGTTGGGACAGGGAACACTGAAGCTTTCTTT
TRBJ1-3 TRBV25-1 - 17 - CASSEYYASRSGNTIYF TGTGCCAGCAGTGAATATTACGCGAGCCGCTCTGGAAACACCATATATTTT